Shown below are 22 T cell receptor beta chains from a single sample sequenced in a study of identical twins. TCRdb passed the 5' RACE reads through MiXCR, listing each CDR3 protein once. The profile shows fewer than 250,000 distinct CDR3 sequences, approximately 9% of them singletons. Specimen: memory (CD45RO+) T cells sorted from blood. These receptors were collected from a woman under 30 in good health.

This clonotype was seen a handful of times. The genes are TRBV3-1 and TRBJ1-6, with TRBD1 matching over 12 bases. The CDR3 consists of 15 residues. Trimming cost V 8 bases and J 7 bases; bases outside gene matches: 6. CDR1 and CDR2 (germline): LGHDT, YNNKEL (reference sequence). CDR3 DNA: TGTGCCAGCGGGGGACAGGGGGCGCGGAATTCACCCCTCCACTTT. Translation: CASGGQGARNSPLHF.

This clonotype was counted only a few times. The chain recombines TRBV12-3 or TRBV12-4 with TRBJ1-1; 7 nucleotides agree with TRBD1. V was clipped by 3 bases and J by 9 bases; unmatched bases: 7. CDR3 length: 13 residues. CDR3 sequence (DNA): TGTGCCAGCAGTTTTACAGGGGTGGTGAAAGCTTTCTTT. It is translated as CASSFTGVVKAFF.

V gene TRBV6-1 combines with J gene TRBJ2-6; 7 bases line up with TRBD1. V trimming: 6 bases; J trimming: 0 bases; junction bases outside the gene matches: 5. CDR1 is MNHNS and CDR2 is SASEGT in the germline V gene. This CDR3 region has 16 residues. CDR3 amino acids: CASSWDSSSGANVLTF. CDR3 nucleotide sequence: TGTGCCAGCAGCTGGGACAGTTCCTCTGGGGCCAACGTCCTGACTTTC.

The gene calls are TRBV6-5 and TRBJ1-2, with D perhaps TRBD1 (6 bases). Germline V gene sequence: CDR1 MNHEY, CDR2 SVGAGI. The germline V and J ends were trimmed by 2 bases and 3 bases, with 13 bases remaining between them. This CDR3 is 15 amino acids long. Here the CDR3 reads CASSYPTGLDYGYTF. CDR3 in DNA: TGTGCCAGCAGTTACCCGACAGGTTTAGACTATGGCTACACCTTC.

CDR3 nucleotide sequence: TGCGCCAGCAGCTTAGGAGATAATTCACCCCTCCACTTT. This encodes CASSLGDNSPLHF. The chain combines TRBV5-1 with TRBJ1-6; D gene unclear. The germline gives CDR1 SGHRS, CDR2 YFSETQ. V lost 2 bases and J 5 bases, leaving 5 bases between the germline ends. This CDR3 has 13 amino acids. Based on the CDR3 plus reference TRBV5-1 and TRBJ1-6, the full variable domain is KAGVTQTPRYLIKTRGQQVTLSCSPISGHRSVSWYQQTPGQGLQFLFEYFSETQRNKGNFPGRFSGRQFSNSRSEMNVSTLELGDSALYLCASSLGDNSPLHFGNGTRLTVT.

The chain employs TRBV25-1 and TRBJ2-7; possible D gene TRBD1, 5 bases. CDR1 MGHDK and CDR2 SYGVNS come from the germline V gene. The CDR3 covers 13 residues. V lost 7 bases, J lost 0 bases, and 10 bases lay in between. The CDR3 loop is CASMRDSSYEQYF. The CDR3 DNA sequence: TGTGCCAGCATGAGAGACAGCTCCTACGAGCAGTACTTC.

The rearrangement uses TRBV5-6 and TRBJ2-7; no reliable D call. Trimming removed 4 bases at V and 5 bases at J, with 13 bases between. There are 13 residues in the CDR3. Germline CDR1 is SGHDT and CDR2 is YYEEEE. The CDR3 nucleotides read TGTGCCAGCAGCCTTCCTGGGCCTCACGAGCAGTACTTC. Amino acid sequence: CASSLPGPHEQYF. The full variable domain, completed using reference TRBV5-6 and TRBJ2-7, is DAGVTQSPTHLIKTRGQQVTLRCSPKSGHDTVSWYQQALGQGPQFIFQYYEEEERQRGNFPDRFSGHQFPNYSSELNVNALLLGDSALYLCASSLPGPHEQYFGPGTRLTVT.

This clonotype showed up just a few times. The chain uses TRBV7-3 and TRBJ2-1; 10 positions agree with TRBD2. V lost 4 bases, J lost 5 bases, and 5 bases stayed unmatched. There are 15 residues in the CDR3. The germline V gene has CDR1 SGHTA and CDR2 FQGTGA. This CDR3 reads CASSSPGTSDNEQFF. The CDR3 nucleotides are TGTGCCAGCAGCTCTCCCGGGACTAGCGACAATGAGCAGTTCTTC.

This clonotype was recorded at least ten times. It is unclear where the CDR3 begins or ends on the DNA, so no DNA is shown, and the CDR3 is as TCRdb lists it. V usage is TRBV7-5 and J usage is TRBJ2-2. TRBV7-5 is an annotated pseudogene. The CDR3 totals 19 residues, both ends included. CDR3 in amino acids: CISVPEATNRPSLSGELFF.

This clonotype occurred many times. This sequence joins TRBV10-3 and TRBJ2-7, with TRBD2 matching over 9 bases. This CDR3 has 15 residues. CDR1 ENHRY and CDR2 SYGVKD come from the germline V gene. Trimming at V came to 4 bases and at J to 2 bases, leaving 6 bases not matched to a gene. For the CDR3, the DNA is TGTGCCATCAGTGGGGGAGCGGGAGGCACCTACGAGCAGTACTTC. Translating gives CAISGGAGGTYEQYF.

This clonotype has a count of ten or more. The chain couples TRBV12-5 to TRBJ2-2; unclear D gene. V was clipped by 4 bases and J by 0 bases, with 6 bases between them. Germline V gene sequence: CDR1 LGHNT, CDR2 FRNRAP. The CDR3 sequence is 14 residues long. CDR3: CASGSDPNTGELFF. For the CDR3, the DNA is TGTGCTAGTGGTTCCGACCCGAACACCGGGGAGCTGTTTTTT.

This clonotype was recorded a few times. CDR3 region: CASSPRPGTGSGANVLTF. CDR3 bases: TGTGCCAGCAGCCCTCGTCCCGGGACAGGTTCTGGGGCCAACGTCCTGACTTTC. The chain recombines TRBV12-3 or TRBV12-4 with TRBJ2-6; 8 bases match TRBD1. V shed 6 bases, J shed 1 base, and the junction held 11 bases outside the gene matches. The length of the CDR3 is 18 residues.

The rearrangement uses TRBV12-3 or TRBV12-4 and TRBJ2-1, with 7 bases lining up with TRBD1. This CDR3 has 16 residues. Unmatched junction bases numbered 6, after V lost 4 bases and J lost 0 bases. CDR3 DNA sequence: TGTGCCAGCAGTTCCTTGACAGGGAGCTCCTACAATGAGCAGTTCTTC. The encoded protein is CASSSLTGSSYNEQFF.

This clonotype was counted only a few times. The chain carries TRBV4-1 and TRBJ1-1; TRBD1 is a possible D gene (6 bases). The CDR3 is 15 amino acids. Looked up from germline, CDR1 is MGHRA and CDR2 is YSYEKL. The V and J ends lost 0 bases and 4 bases respectively, with 12 bases between them. The CDR3 DNA follows: TGCGCCAGCAGCCAAGAGACAGGTAGGACCACTGAAGCTTTCTTT. Its translation is CASSQETGRTTEAFF.

This clonotype was seen a handful of times. The chain has TRBV5-1 and TRBJ2-5; 7 bases align to TRBD1. Losses at the gene ends were 4 bases for V and 3 bases for J; bases not matched to a gene: 6. The CDR3 extends over 14 amino acids. Germline CDR1 reads SGHRS; CDR2 reads YFSETQ. The CDR3 is CASSLGQTKETQYF. In DNA form, the CDR3 reads TGCGCCAGCAGCCTGGGACAGACTAAAGAGACCCAGTACTTC.

Ten or more counts support this clonotype. The chain combines TRBV5-1 with TRBJ2-7, with 7 bases identical to TRBD2. Looked up from germline, CDR1 is SGHRS and CDR2 is YFSETQ. The V segment lost 0 bases and the J segment 5 bases; nucleotides outside the gene matches: 17. The CDR3 loop spans 18 amino acids. The CDR3: CASSLVGGDSPFMHEQYF. For the CDR3, the DNA is TGCGCCAGCAGCTTGGTGGGGGGGGACTCCCCGTTTATGCACGAGCAGTACTTC. The entire variable domain, with the rest obtained from reference TRBV5-1 and TRBJ2-7, is as follows: KAGVTQTPRYLIKTRGQQVTLSCSPISGHRSVSWYQQTPGQGLQFLFEYFSETQRNKGNFPGRFSGRQFSNSRSEMNVSTLELGDSALYLCASSLVGGDSPFMHEQYFGPGTRLTVT.

The rearrangement links TRBV14 to TRBJ2-7, with D tentatively TRBD1 (5 bases). This CDR3 has 14 amino acids. V was shortened by 5 bases and J by 4 bases, with 15 bases between the two germline ends. The germline V gene encodes CDR1 SGHDN and CDR2 FVKESK. CDR3 nucleotide sequence: TGTGCCAGCAGCAGAAGGGCTCCAGGGTACGAGCAGTACTTC. It encodes CASSRRAPGYEQYF.

This clonotype was picked up a small number of times. The gene calls are TRBV5-5 and TRBJ2-6, with D uncertain. The germline V gene encodes CDR1 SGHKS and CDR2 YYEKEE (reference sequence). The V gene lost 7 bases and the J gene lost 0 bases, with 8 bases spanning the gap. The CDR3 covers 14 residues. The CDR3 loop reads CASFRDSGANVLTF. The CDR3 nucleotides read TGTGCCAGCTTTAGGGACTCTGGGGCCAACGTCCTGACTTTC. The full variable domain, in which reference TRBV5-5 and TRBJ2-6 provide the parts outside the CDR3, is DAGVTQSPTHLIKTRGQQVTLRCSPISGHKSVSWYQQVLGQGPQFIFQYYEKEERGRGNFPDRFSARQFPNYSSELNVNALLLGDSALYLCASFRDSGANVLTFGAGSRLTVL.

In its sample, this clonotype was seen a few times. The chain recombines TRBV9 with TRBJ1-1; the D is unclear. The CDR3 runs to 15 residues. Looked up from germline, CDR1 is SGDLS and CDR2 is YYNGEE. Trimming cost V 1 base and J 0 bases, with 10 bases left between them. CDR3 loop: CASSVTSRMNTEAFF. In nucleotides, the CDR3 is TGTGCCAGCAGCGTAACGTCCCGCATGAACACTGAAGCTTTCTTT.

This clonotype was seen a few times. The chain is built from TRBV20-1 and TRBJ2-2; D not resolved. The germline V gene encodes CDR1 DFQATT and CDR2 SNEGSKA (reference sequence). This CDR3 comprises 15 residues. V was pared by 0 bases and J by 0 bases, with 8 bases between. Here the CDR3 DNA reads TGCAGTGCTAGAGATTCAACAGCGAACACCGGGGAGCTGTTTTTT. Translating gives CSARDSTANTGELFF.

The chain combines TRBV20-1 with TRBJ1-5; D remains unclear. V lost 0 bases and J lost 1, with 7 bases in between. The CDR3 runs to 14 residues. Germline CDR1 and CDR2: DFQATT and SNEGSKA (reference sequence). In DNA form, the CDR3 reads TGCAGTGCTAGAGAACACTCCAGCAATCAGCCCCAGCATTTT. Translating gives CSAREHSSNQPQHF.

The V gene is TRBV28, the J gene TRBJ1-5; 9 nucleotides line up with TRBD1. The germline V gene encodes CDR1 MDHEN and CDR2 SYDVKM. Trimming at V came to 2 bases and at J to 0 bases, leaving 2 bases not matched to a gene. The CDR3 sequence is 16 residues long. The CDR3 coding sequence is TGTGCCAGCAGTTTAGGGACAGGGTATAGCAATCAGCCCCAGCATTTT. Translated, it gives CASSLGTGYSNQPQHF.